This T cell receptor (beta chain) derives from a study of T cells in localized non-small cell lung cancer. Regarding the study as a whole: Compared with tumor, uninvolved adjacent lung displayed greater T cell clonality, ranking highest overall. Elevated blood T cell density was associated with longer overall survival. Sequence data derive from only one tumor region, so heterogeneity remains possible. A median approximately 57 of the top 100 tumor clones appeared in adjacent lung.

In the case of this clone: Its antigen is still unknown.

V lost 1 base and J 3 bases, leaving 9 bases between the germline ends. Per germline, CDR1 LGHNT and CDR2 FRNRAP. CDR3 length: 14 amino acids. TCRdb keeps only in-frame clones here, not all; method: immunoSEQ multiplex PCR. Here the sample spans roughly 27,000 clones, around 93% being singletons. The specimen comprised peripheral blood mononuclear cells, sampled before any cancer treatment. The chain employs TRBV12-5 and TRBJ1-1; D uncertain. The sequence came from a woman aged 40 to 75 with stage III lung adenocarcinoma. For the CDR3, the DNA is TGTGCTAGTGGTTTGGACCCCGGGCACACTGAAGCTTTCTTT. This sequence encodes CASGLDPGHTEAFF.